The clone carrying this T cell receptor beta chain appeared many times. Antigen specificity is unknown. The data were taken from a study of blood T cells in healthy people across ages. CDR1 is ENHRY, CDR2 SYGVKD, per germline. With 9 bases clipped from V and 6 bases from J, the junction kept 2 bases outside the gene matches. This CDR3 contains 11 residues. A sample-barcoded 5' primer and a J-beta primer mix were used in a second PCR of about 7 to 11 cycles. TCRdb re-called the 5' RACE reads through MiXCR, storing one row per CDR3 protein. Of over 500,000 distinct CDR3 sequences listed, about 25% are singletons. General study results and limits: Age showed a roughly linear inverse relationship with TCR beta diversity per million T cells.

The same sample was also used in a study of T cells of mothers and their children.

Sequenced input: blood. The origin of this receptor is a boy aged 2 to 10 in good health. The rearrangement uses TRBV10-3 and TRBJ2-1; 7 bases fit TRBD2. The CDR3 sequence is CAMGGGNEQFF. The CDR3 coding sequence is TGTGCCATGGGGGGGGGCAATGAGCAGTTCTTC.